The clone carrying this T cell receptor beta chain was recorded a few times. With 4 bases clipped from V and 5 bases from J, the junction kept 9 bases outside the gene matches. Looked up from germline, CDR1 is SGHRS and CDR2 is YFSETQ. The CDR3 length is 16 residues. The sample belongs to a study of blood T cells in healthy people across ages. PCR was performed a second time for about 6 to 12 cycles using a sample-barcoded 5' primer and a J-beta primer mix. TCRdb recomputed calls from the 5' RACE reads with MiXCR, one row per CDR3 protein. Here the sample spans 550,000 to 650,000 distinct CDR3 sequences, roughly a quarter being singletons. Separately, the same data were catalogued under a study of T cells of mothers and their children.

Sequencing input: blood. The rearrangement joins TRBV5-1 to TRBJ2-5, with 12 bases aligning to TRBD2. This receptor was taken from a boy aged 2-15 years in good health. CDR3 protein: CASSPDLAGGLETQYF. In DNA, the CDR3 is TGCGCCAGCAGCCCCGACCTAGCGGGAGGGCTTGAGACCCAGTACTTC.